The 16 T cell receptor beta chains below come from one sample, sequenced in a study of a mutant IDH1 vaccine in newly diagnosed glioma. The time point: week 35, safety follow-up. A single vaccine dose contained 300 ug of mutant IDH1 20-mer peptide, and topical imiquimod was used with it. These receptors have no known antigen. Some clones are missing from TCRdb's copy, which holds only in-frame ones; the method was immunoSEQ multiplex PCR. The data contain 30,000 to 40,000 clones, roughly 80% of them singletons. Sequencing was performed on PBMCs, taken from a glioma patient whose treatment included an IDH1 peptide vaccine. The receptors come from a woman aged 18-29 years with glioma.

The chain carries TRBV7-2 and TRBJ2-3; weak D call: TRBD2 (5 bases). V lost 1 base and J 6 bases, leaving 11 bases between the germline ends. The CDR3 runs to 14 residues. The germline CDR1 and CDR2 sequences are SGHTA and FQGNSA. CDR3 in DNA: TGTGCCAGCAGCTTAGACGGGGTGCTGGATACGCAGTATTTT. The encoded protein is CASSLDGVLDTQYF. Using reference TRBV7-2 and TRBJ2-3 for the parts outside the CDR3, the full variable domain is GAGVSQSPSNKVTEKGKDVELRCDPISGHTALYWYRQSLGQGLEFLIYFQGNSAPDKSGLPSDRFSAERTGGSVSTLTIQRTQQEDSAVYLCASSLDGVLDTQYFGPGTRLTVL.

The V gene is TRBV28, the J gene TRBJ2-7; 9 nucleotides line up with TRBD1. This CDR3 spans 14 amino acids. The germline V gene has CDR1 MDHEN and CDR2 SYDVKM. The V gene end was trimmed by 6 bases and the J gene end by 2 bases; junction bases not matched to a gene: 5. The CDR3, as DNA: TGTGCCAGCAGACGCGGACAGGGGACCTACGAGCAGTACTTC. It yields the protein CASRRGQGTYEQYF.

In its sample, this clone was seen once. The chain links TRBV10-3 to TRBJ2-6; D perhaps matches TRBD2 (5 bases). Trimming took off 3 bases at V and 0 bases at J, with 15 bases between the two ends. Germline V gene data show CDR1 as ENHRY and CDR2 as SYGVKD. The CDR3 spans 18 residues. The chain's CDR3 is CAISDDKHGSSGANVLTF. The CDR3 bases are TGTGCCATCAGTGATGACAAACATGGGAGCTCTGGGGCCAACGTCCTGACTTTC.

A remark on this clone: The junction departs from germline at one end; a sequencing error may be responsible. The chain is built from TRBV10-3 and TRBJ1-4; D may be TRBD1 (5 bases). The CDR3 is 13 amino acids. Germline CDR1 reads ENHRY; CDR2 reads SYGVKD. This CDR3 reads CAISEERDSGRDF. Here the CDR3 DNA reads TGTGCCATCAGTGAGGAAAGAGACTCAGGGAGGGACTTT.

The chain joins TRBV6-5 to TRBJ1-3; no clear D. CDR3 length: 15 residues. V lost 2 bases and J lost 2, with 10 bases in between. CDR1 MNHEY and CDR2 SVGAGI come from the germline V gene. DNA for the CDR3: TGTGCCAGCAGTTACGCCGGGATCGCTGGAAACACCATATATTTT. This sequence encodes CASSYAGIAGNTIYF.

The chain combines TRBV7-2 with TRBJ2-1; D is unresolved. V was clipped by 8 bases and J by 0 bases, with 14 bases between them. From germline, CDR1 is SGHTA and CDR2 FQGNSA. This CDR3 contains 15 residues. In nucleotides, the CDR3 is TGTGCCAGCGACAAGACGATCAGCTCCTACAATGAGCAGTTCTTC. This gives the protein CASDKTISSYNEQFF.

The rearrangement links TRBV7-8 to TRBJ1-4, with no clear D. There are 16 residues in the CDR3. V lost 3 bases and J 2 bases, leaving 13 bases between the germline ends. Germline CDR1 reads SGHVS; CDR2 reads FQNEAQ. The DNA of the CDR3 is TGTGCCAGCAGCTTTACTGGGGAGATGACTAATGAAAAACTGTTTTTT. Protein product: CASSFTGEMTNEKLFF.

The V gene is TRBV25-1, the J gene TRBJ1-3; D is unresolved. Germline assignment: CDR1 MGHDK and CDR2 SYGVNS. V was pared by 2 bases and J by 0 bases, with 5 bases between. This CDR3 is built from 14 residues. The CDR3 bases are TGTGCCAGCAGTGAAAGTGGCTCTGGAAACACCATATATTTT. Translation gives CASSESGSGNTIYF.

This clone is a singleton in its sample. V gene TRBV6-5 combines with J gene TRBJ1-2; D call uncertain. The CDR3 contains 13 residues. The germline CDR1 and CDR2 sequences are MNHEY and SVGAGI. Deletions cut 4 bases from V and 4 bases from J, with 10 bases between. CDR3 sequence reads: CASSSGSLYGYTF. In DNA form, the CDR3 reads TGTGCCAGCAGTTCCGGGTCTCTCTATGGCTACACCTTC.

V is TRBV15 and J is TRBJ1-4; D perhaps matches TRBD1 (5 bases). V lost 5 bases and J lost 0, with 10 bases in between. In germline, CDR1 is LNHNV, CDR2 YYDKDF (reference sequence). The CDR3 has 15 amino acids. The CDR3 region is CATSGGTTTNEKLFF. The CDR3 DNA reads as TGTGCCACCAGCGGAGGGACGACAACTAATGAAAAACTGTTTTTT.

This chain links TRBV5-1 with TRBJ1-6; no definite D call. The CDR3 is 19 amino acids. With 4 bases removed from V and 0 bases from J, the gap between germline ends came to 20 bases. Germline values: CDR1 SGHRS, CDR2 YFSETQ. The CDR3 protein is CASSGRPTSGSSYNSPLHF. The CDR3 bases are TGCGCCAGCAGCGGAAGGCCAACGAGTGGGAGCTCCTATAATTCACCCCTCCACTTT.

J is TRBJ2-5 and V is TRBV7-9, with D perhaps being TRBD1 or TRBD2 (6 bases each). Germline CDR1 SEHNR, CDR2 FQNEAQ (reference sequence). The CDR3 sequence is 16 residues long. V was pared by 8 bases and J by 1 base, with 20 bases between. CDR3 protein: CASGDVGGAFQETQYF. DNA of the CDR3: TGTGCCAGCGGCGATGTGGGGGGCGCATTCCAAGAGACCCAGTACTTC. Variable domain in full (rest from reference TRBV7-9 and TRBJ2-5): DTGVSQNPRHKITKRGQNVTFRCDPISEHNRLYWYRQTLGQGPEFLTYFQNEAQLEKSRLLSDRFSAERPKGSFSTLEIQRTEQGDSAMYLCASGDVGGAFQETQYFGPGTRLLVL.

A few counts support this clone. V usage is TRBV27 and J usage is TRBJ2-7; possibly TRBD1 or TRBD2 for D (5 bases each). V lost 8 bases and J 6 bases, leaving 14 bases between the germline ends. This CDR3 region has 12 residues. Germline CDR1 reads MNHEY; CDR2 reads SMNVEV (reference sequence). CDR3 in DNA: TGTGCCAGCCACGATGGGGGACCCGAGCAGTACTTC. Translating it yields CASHDGGPEQYF.

V and J are TRBV28 and TRBJ2-7; D uncertain. CDR3 size: 14 residues. Germline V gene data show CDR1 as MDHEN and CDR2 as SYDVKM. V dropped 7 bases and J dropped 1 base, with 14 bases sitting between them. Written as DNA, the CDR3 is TGTGCCAGCACCACCCTTACCGGGTCCTACGAGCAGTACTTC. Residues: CASTTLTGSYEQYF.

The CDR3 sequence is CASSAGLAGVGETQYF. In DNA, the CDR3 is TGTGCCAGCAGTGCGGGACTAGCGGGGGTCGGGGAGACCCAGTACTTC. V and J are TRBV6-1 and TRBJ2-5; 14 bases fit TRBD2. This CDR3 is 16 amino acids long. Unmatched junction bases numbered 6, after V lost 4 bases and J lost 5 bases. CDR1 is MNHNS, CDR2 SASEGT, per germline.

Notes on this clone: A junction end diverges from the germline sequence, so it may reflect a read error. The genes are TRBV7-7 and TRBJ2-2; D call uncertain. Germline V gene lookup returns CDR1 SSHAT and CDR2 FNYEAQ (reference sequence). The CDR3 is 13 residues long. CDR3 bases: TGTGCTAGCAGTCTAAAGGGTACCGGGGAGCTGTTTTTT. Its translation is CASSLKGTGELFF.